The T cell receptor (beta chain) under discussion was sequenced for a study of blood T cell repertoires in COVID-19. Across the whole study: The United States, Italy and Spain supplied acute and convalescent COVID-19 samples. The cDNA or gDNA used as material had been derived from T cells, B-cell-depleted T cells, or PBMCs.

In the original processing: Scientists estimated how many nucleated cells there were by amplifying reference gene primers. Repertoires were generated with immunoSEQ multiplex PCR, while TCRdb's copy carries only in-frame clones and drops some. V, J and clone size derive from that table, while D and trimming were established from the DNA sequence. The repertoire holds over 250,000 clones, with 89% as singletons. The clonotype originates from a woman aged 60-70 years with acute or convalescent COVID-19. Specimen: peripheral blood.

The CDR3: CASSDLLQGNHEKLFF. The CDR3 DNA reads as TGTGCCAGCAGTGACCTCCTCCAGGGGAACCATGAAAAACTGTTTTTT. This sequence joins TRBV25-1 and TRBJ1-4; D is possibly TRBD1 (6 bases). The CDR3 totals 16 residues. Germline V CDR1 and CDR2: MGHDK, SYGVNS. With 3 bases removed from V and 6 bases from J, the gap between germline ends came to 17 bases.